Sequencing of this T cell receptor (beta chain) was carried out in a study of blood T cell repertoires in COVID-19. Whole-study context: Both acute and convalescent COVID-19 samples were obtained from the United States, Italy and Spain. The analysed material was cDNA or gDNA that came from T cells, B-cell-depleted T cells, or PBMCs.

In the original processing: Estimates of nucleated cell counts were drawn from the amplification of reference gene primers. Here immunoSEQ multiplex PCR was the method, and the copy in TCRdb shows in-frame clones only, minus some. D and trimming come from the DNA, and the V and J calls and clone size come from that table. The top ten clones hold over 2.5% of a sample with approximately 70,000 clones, 75% to 90% of them seen once. The sample consisted of peripheral blood. This sequence originates from a human donor in a cohort sampled during active COVID-19.

The CDR3 DNA follows: TGTGCCAGCAGTTTGGGGCAGCAGGGCTACACCTTC. Translated, it gives CASSLGQQGYTF. The V gene is TRBV12-3 or TRBV12-4, the J gene TRBJ1-2; D might be TRBD1 (5 bases). The length of the CDR3 is 12 residues. V was cut by 3 bases and J by 8 bases, with 10 bases left in between.